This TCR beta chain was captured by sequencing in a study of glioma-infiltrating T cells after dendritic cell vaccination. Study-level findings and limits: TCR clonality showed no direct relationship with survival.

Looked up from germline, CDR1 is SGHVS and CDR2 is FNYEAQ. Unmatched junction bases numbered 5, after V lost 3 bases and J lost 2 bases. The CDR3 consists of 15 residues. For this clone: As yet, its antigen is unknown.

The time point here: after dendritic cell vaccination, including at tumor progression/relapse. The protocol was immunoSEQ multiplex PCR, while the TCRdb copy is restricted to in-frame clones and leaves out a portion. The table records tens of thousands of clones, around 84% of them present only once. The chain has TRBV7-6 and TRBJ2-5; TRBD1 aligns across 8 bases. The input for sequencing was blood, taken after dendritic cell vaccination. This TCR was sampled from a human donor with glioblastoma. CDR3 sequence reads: CASSLGGTGQETQYF. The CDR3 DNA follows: TGTGCCAGCAGCTTGGGTGGGACAGGACAAGAGACCCAGTACTTC.